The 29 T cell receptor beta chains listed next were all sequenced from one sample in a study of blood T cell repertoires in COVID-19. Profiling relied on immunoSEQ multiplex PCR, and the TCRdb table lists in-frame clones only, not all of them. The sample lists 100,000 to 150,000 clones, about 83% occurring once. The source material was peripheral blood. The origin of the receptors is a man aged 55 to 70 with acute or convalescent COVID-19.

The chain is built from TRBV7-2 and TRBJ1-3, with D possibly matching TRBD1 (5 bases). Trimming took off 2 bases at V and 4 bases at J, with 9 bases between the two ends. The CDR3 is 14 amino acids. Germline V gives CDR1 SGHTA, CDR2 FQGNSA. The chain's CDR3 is CASSLLGEGNTIYF. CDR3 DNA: TGTGCCAGCAGCTTATTAGGGGAAGGAAACACCATATATTTT.

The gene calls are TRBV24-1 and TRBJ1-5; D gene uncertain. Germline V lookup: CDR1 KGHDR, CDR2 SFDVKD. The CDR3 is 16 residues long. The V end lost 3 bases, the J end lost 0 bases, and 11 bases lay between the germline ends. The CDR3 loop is CATSDNTSPSNQPQHF. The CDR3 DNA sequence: TGTGCCACCAGTGATAACACGTCCCCTAGCAATCAGCCCCAGCATTTT.

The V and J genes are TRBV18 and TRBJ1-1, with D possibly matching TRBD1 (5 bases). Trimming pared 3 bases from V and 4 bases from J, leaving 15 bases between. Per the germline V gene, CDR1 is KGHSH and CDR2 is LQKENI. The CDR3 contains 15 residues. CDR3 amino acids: CASSPLQGGGTEAFF. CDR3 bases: TGTGCCAGCTCACCTTTACAAGGCGGGGGCACTGAAGCTTTCTTT. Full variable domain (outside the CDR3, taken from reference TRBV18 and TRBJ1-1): NAGVMQNPRHLVRRRGQEARLRCSPMKGHSHVYWYRQLPEEGLKFMVYLQKENIIDESGMPKERFSAEFPKEGPSILRIQQVVRGDSAAYFCASSPLQGGGTEAFFGQGTRLTVV.

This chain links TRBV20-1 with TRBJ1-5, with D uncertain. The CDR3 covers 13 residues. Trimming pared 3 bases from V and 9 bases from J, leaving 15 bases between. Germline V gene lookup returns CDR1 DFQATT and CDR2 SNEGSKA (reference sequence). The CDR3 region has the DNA TGCAGTGCTAGTCTGGGGAGGAACACGCCCCAGCATTTT. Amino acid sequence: CSASLGRNTPQHF.

The CDR3 DNA is TGTGCCAGCAGCCCCGGGGGGCGGGAGGGTGCCGAGCAGTACTTC. Its protein product is CASSPGGREGAEQYF. The chain has TRBV5-4 and TRBJ2-7; 9 nucleotides align to TRBD2. V dropped 4 bases and J dropped 6; count of bases not matched to a gene: 11. Germline V gene data show CDR1 as SGHNT and CDR2 as YYREEE (reference sequence). The CDR3 sequence is 15 residues long.

CDR3 sequence: CASSEGQGNYGYTF. DNA for the CDR3: TGCGCCAGCAGCGAGGGACAGGGGAACTATGGCTACACCTTC. The chain combines TRBV5-1 with TRBJ1-2; 10 bases map to TRBD1. This CDR3 region has 14 residues. After removal of 4 bases from V and 2 bases from J, the junction contained 2 bases not matched to a gene. CDR1 is SGHRS and CDR2 is YFSETQ in the germline V gene.

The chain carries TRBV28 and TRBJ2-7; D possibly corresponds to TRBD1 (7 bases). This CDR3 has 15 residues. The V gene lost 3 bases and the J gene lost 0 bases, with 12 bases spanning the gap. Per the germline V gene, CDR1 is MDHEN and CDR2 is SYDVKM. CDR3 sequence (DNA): TGTGCCAGCAGTTTTGCGCGGGACAGCTCCTACGAGCAGTACTTC. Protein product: CASSFARDSSYEQYF.

CDR3: CASSHRVGNTEAFF. The CDR3 DNA is TGTGCCAGCAGCCACAGGGTCGGAAACACTGAAGCTTTCTTT. The genes are TRBV7-9 and TRBJ1-1, with a weak D call TRBD1 (6 bases). CDR3 length: 14 amino acids. Germline assignment: CDR1 SEHNR and CDR2 FQNEAQ (reference sequence). Trimming shortened V by 5 bases and J by 2 bases, and 12 bases separated the two germline ends.

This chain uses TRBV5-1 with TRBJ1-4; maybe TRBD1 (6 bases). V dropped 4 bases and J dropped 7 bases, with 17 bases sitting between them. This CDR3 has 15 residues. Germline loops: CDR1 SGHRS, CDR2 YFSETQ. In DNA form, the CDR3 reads TGCGCCAGCAGCCTACAGGGTTCCGACGGTGAAAAACTGTTTTTT. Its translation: CASSLQGSDGEKLFF.

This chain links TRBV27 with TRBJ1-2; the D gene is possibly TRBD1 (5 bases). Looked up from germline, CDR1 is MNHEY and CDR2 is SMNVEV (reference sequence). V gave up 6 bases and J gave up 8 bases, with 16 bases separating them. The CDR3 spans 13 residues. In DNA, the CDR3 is TGTGCCAGCAGCCCGATCTCCTCAGGGGGCTACACCTTC. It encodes CASSPISSGGYTF.

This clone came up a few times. CDR3 in amino acids: CASSPLPGRATDTQYF. In DNA form, the CDR3 reads TGTGCCAGCTCACCCCTCCCCGGGAGGGCCACAGATACGCAGTATTTT. This sequence joins TRBV18 and TRBJ2-3; 8 bases are shared with TRBD2. The trim removed 3 bases at V and 2 bases at J, leaving 7 bases unmatched. The CDR3 covers 16 residues. Germline V gene sequence: CDR1 KGHSH, CDR2 LQKENI. Based on the CDR3 plus reference TRBV18 and TRBJ2-3, the full variable domain is NAGVMQNPRHLVRRRGQEARLRCSPMKGHSHVYWYRQLPEEGLKFMVYLQKENIIDESGMPKERFSAEFPKEGPSILRIQQVVRGDSAAYFCASSPLPGRATDTQYFGPGTRLTVL.

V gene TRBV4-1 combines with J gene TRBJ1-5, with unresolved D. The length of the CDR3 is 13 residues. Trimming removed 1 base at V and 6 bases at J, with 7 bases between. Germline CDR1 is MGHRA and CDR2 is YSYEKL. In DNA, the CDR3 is TGCGCCAGCAGCCAAGCCCCCGGTCAGCCCCAGCATTTT. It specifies CASSQAPGQPQHF.

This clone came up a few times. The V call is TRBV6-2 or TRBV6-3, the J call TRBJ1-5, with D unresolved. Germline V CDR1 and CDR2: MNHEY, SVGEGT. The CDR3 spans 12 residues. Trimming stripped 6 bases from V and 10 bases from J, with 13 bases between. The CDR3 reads CASSTRTFPQHF. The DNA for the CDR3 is TGTGCCAGCAGCACTAGGACTTTTCCCCAGCATTTT.

This CDR3 reads CASSYLGPANGNTIYF. Written as DNA, the CDR3 is TGTGCCAGCAGTTATTTGGGGCCAGCGAATGGAAACACCATATATTTT. The chain joins TRBV6-5 to TRBJ1-3; perhaps TRBD1 as D (5 bases). V was cut by 3 bases and J by 3 bases, with 15 bases left in between. Per germline, CDR1 MNHEY and CDR2 SVGAGI. There are 16 residues in the CDR3.

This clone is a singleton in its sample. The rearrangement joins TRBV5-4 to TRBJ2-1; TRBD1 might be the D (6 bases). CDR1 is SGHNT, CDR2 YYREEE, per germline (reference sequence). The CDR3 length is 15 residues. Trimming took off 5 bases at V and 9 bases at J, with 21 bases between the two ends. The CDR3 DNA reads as TGTGCCAGCAGGGATTTGACAGGCTCCTTTGGTGAGCAGTTCTTC. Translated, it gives CASRDLTGSFGEQFF.

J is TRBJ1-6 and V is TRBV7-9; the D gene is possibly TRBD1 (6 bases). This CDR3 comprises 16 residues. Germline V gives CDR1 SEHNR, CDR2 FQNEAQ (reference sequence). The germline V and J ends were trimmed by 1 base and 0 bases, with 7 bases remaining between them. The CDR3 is CASSLVQGSYNSPLHF. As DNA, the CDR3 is TGTGCCAGCAGCTTAGTACAGGGCTCCTATAATTCACCCCTCCACTTT.

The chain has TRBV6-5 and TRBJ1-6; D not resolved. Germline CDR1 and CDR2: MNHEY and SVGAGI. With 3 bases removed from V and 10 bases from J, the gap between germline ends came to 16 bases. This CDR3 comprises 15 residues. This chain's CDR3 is CASSYGGAGGSPLHF. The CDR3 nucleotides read TGTGCCAGCAGTTATGGAGGTGCAGGAGGGTCACCCCTCCACTTT.

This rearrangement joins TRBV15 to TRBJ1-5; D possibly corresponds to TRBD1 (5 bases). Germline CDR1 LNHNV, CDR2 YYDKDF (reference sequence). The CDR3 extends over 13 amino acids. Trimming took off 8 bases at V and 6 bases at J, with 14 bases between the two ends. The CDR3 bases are TGTGCCACCCGGGAGGGGAATAGTCAGCCCCAGCATTTT. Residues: CATREGNSQPQHF.

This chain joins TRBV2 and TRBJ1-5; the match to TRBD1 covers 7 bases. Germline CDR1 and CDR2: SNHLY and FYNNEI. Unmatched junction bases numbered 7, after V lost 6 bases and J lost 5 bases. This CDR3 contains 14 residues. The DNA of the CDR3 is TGTGCCAGCAGGGCCGGACAGGAAGATCAGCCCCAGCATTTT. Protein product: CASRAGQEDQPQHF.

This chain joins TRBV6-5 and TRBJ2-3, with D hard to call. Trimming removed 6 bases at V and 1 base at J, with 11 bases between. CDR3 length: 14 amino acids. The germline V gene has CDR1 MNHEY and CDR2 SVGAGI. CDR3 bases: TGTGCCAGCAGCGAGCTTAGAGGCACAGATACGCAGTATTTT. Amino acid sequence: CASSELRGTDTQYF.

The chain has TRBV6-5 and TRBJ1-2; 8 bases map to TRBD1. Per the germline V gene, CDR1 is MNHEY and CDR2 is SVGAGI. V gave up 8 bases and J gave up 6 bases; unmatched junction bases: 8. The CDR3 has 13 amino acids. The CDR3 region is CASVPTGANGYTF. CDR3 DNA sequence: TGTGCCAGCGTCCCGACAGGGGCGAATGGCTACACCTTC.

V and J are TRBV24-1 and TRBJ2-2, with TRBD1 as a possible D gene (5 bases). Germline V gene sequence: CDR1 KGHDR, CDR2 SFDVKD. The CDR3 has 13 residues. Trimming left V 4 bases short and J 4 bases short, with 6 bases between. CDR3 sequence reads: CATSDRATGELFF. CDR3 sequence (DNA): TGTGCCACCAGTGACAGGGCCACCGGGGAGCTGTTTTTT.

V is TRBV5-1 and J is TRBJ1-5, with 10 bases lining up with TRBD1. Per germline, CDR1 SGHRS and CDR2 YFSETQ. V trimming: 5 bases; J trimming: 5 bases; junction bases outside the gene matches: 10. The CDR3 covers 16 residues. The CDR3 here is CASSLRPGQGYQPQHF. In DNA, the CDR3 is TGCGCCAGCAGTTTGAGGCCGGGACAGGGGTATCAGCCCCAGCATTTT.

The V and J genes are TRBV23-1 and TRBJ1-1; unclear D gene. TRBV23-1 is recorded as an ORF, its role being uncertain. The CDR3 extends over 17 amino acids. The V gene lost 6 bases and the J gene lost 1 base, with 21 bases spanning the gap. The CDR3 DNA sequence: TGCGCCAGCAGGTCCACGGCCACCACTGGGAGGAACACTGAAGCTTTCTTT. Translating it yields CASRSTATTGRNTEAFF.

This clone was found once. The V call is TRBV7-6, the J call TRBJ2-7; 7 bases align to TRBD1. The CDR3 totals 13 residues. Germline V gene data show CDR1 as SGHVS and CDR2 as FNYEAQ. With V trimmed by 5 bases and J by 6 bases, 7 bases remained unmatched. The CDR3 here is CASSQRQGGEQYF. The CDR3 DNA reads TGTGCCAGCAGCCAAAGACAGGGTGGCGAGCAGTACTTC.

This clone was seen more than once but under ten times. DNA of the CDR3: TGTGCCAGCAGCAAAGGACAGCGGGCCCCCCCTAATGAGCAGTTCTTC. Encoded protein: CASSKGQRAPPNEQFF. V gene TRBV21-1 combines with J gene TRBJ2-1; the DNA was not used to check the table's D call, TRBD2. TRBV21-1 is a pseudogene locus. The CDR3 is made up of 16 amino acids.

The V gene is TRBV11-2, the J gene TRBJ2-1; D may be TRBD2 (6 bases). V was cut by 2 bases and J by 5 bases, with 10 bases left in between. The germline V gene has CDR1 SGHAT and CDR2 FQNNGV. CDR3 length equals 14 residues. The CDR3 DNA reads TGTGCCAGCAGCTTACTGCGGGGCAACAATGAGCAGTTCTTC. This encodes CASSLLRGNNEQFF.

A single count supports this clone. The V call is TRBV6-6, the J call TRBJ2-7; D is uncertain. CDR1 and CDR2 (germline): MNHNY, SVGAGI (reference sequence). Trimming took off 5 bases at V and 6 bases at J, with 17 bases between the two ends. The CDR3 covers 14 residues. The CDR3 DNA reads TGTGCCAGCAGTCAGTGGCGCGCGGCTCTCGAGCAGTACTTC. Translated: CASSQWRAALEQYF.

For the CDR3, the DNA is TGTGCCAGCAGCGTACTAGCGGGAGGGCTCAGCGAGCAGTTCTTC. It translates to CASSVLAGGLSEQFF. The genes are TRBV11-2 and TRBJ2-1; 13 bases fit TRBD2. The CDR3 runs to 15 residues. The germline gives CDR1 SGHAT, CDR2 FQNNGV. V shed 5 bases and J 10 bases; nucleotides not matched to a gene: 8.